This T cell receptor (beta chain) was documented in a study of shared clonotypes between healthy human individuals. Deep-level running was used for the assay. The table came from immunoSEQ multiplex PCR; TCRdb's copy has only in-frame clones and leaves some out. This repertoire shows under 2.5 million clones, 92% found once; its top ten account for 0.3% to 0.45%. There are 17 residues in the CDR3. Germline CDR1 SGHRS, CDR2 YFSETQ. V dropped 4 bases and J dropped 6; count of bases not matched to a gene: 12. This clone was seen only once. The target antigen is unknown. Points from the study as a whole: Of the naive CD4 clonotypes, roughly 5% were shared across a handful of donors.

Material for sequencing was naive CD4+ T cells from PBMCs. The subset: CD45RA+ positively selected. J is TRBJ2-3 and V is TRBV5-1; 12 bases agree with TRBD2. The TCR sequence derives from a man between 18 and 29 years old in good health. Some clones in this sample may be carry-over from other donors' samples. The CDR3 reads CASSPAPGLAGTDTQYF. The CDR3 nucleotides read TGCGCCAGCAGCCCGGCCCCTGGACTAGCGGGAACCGATACGCAGTATTTT.